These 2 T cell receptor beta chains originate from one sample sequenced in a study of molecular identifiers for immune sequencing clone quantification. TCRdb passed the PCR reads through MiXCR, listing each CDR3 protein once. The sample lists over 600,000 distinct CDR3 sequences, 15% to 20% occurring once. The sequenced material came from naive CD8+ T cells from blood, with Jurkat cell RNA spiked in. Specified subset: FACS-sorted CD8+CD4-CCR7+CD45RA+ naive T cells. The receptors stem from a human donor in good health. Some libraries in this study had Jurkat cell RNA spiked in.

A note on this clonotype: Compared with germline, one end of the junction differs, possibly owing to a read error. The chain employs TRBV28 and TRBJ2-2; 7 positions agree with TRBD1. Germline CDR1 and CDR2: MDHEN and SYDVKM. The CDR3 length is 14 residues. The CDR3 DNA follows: TGTGCCAGCAGTTGGACAGGCGTCACCGGGGAGCCGTTTTTT. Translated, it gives CASSWTGVTGEPFF.

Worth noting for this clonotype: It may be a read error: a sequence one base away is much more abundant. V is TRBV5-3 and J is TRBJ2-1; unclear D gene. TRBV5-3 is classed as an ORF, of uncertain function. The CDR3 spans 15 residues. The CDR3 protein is CVSSLSGPEYNEQFF. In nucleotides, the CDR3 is TGTGTCAGCAGCTTATCGGGCCCAGAGTACAATGAGCAGTTCTTC.